These 5 T cell receptor beta chains were sequenced from one sample in a study of blood T cell repertoires in COVID-19 (dated by TCRdb to 2019 to 2021). Library construction relied on the immunoSEQ multiplex PCR assay. TCRdb holds this immuneACCESS table with in-frame rearrangements only. Some clones are missing; in checked studies, unresolved V genes explain under half, and the rest has no known cause. The sample table shows tens of thousands of clones, and around 87% are seen once. The ten largest clones take up around 4.7% of the sample. Sequencing used peripheral blood. The source of these receptors is a woman older than 75 with active or convalescent COVID-19.

This rearrangement joins TRBV29-1 to TRBJ2-3; 13 bases are shared with TRBD2. The ends lost 4 bases at V and 2 bases at J; junction bases unmatched: 18. From germline, CDR1 is SQVTM and CDR2 ANQGSEA. This CDR3 has 20 amino acids. CDR3: CSVAKQFPGLAGSDTDTQYF. The CDR3, as DNA: TGCAGCGTTGCCAAACAATTTCCGGGACTAGCGGGATCTGACACAGATACGCAGTATTTT.

This sequence joins TRBV7-5 and TRBJ1-5; the table's D call of TRBD1 was not tested on the DNA. TRBV7-5 is annotated as a pseudogene. The CDR3 length is 15 residues. The chain's CDR3 is CARSRRGLSNQPQHF. The CDR3 DNA sequence: TGTGCCAGAAGCCGCAGGGGGTTAAGCAATCAGCCCCAGCATTTT.

This clone was detected only once. The genes are TRBV5-1 and TRBJ2-1; 11 bases align to TRBD2. This CDR3 is 17 amino acids long. With V trimmed by 0 bases and J by 8 bases, 10 bases remained unmatched. Per the germline V gene, CDR1 is SGHRS and CDR2 is YFSETQ. The CDR3 is CASSLALYVAGGDEQFF. The CDR3, as DNA: TGCGCCAGCAGCTTGGCCTTATATGTAGCGGGAGGGGATGAGCAGTTCTTC.

This clone was recorded once. The V call is TRBV19, the J call TRBJ2-2; D perhaps matches TRBD1 (5 bases). V was clipped by 10 bases and J by 6 bases, with 18 bases between them. Germline loops: CDR1 LNHDA, CDR2 SQIVND (reference sequence). There are 14 residues in the CDR3. The CDR3 DNA reads as TGTGCCACCGAGAGGCTTGGGGCGGCCGGGGAGCTGTTTTTT. Encoded protein: CATERLGAAGELFF.

Only one count was recorded for this clone. This sequence joins TRBV5-6 and TRBJ2-1; 11 nucleotides match TRBD2. J lost 0 bases, V lost 4 bases, and 9 bases had no gene match. The CDR3 is 18 amino acids. Germline V gene sequence: CDR1 SGHDT, CDR2 YYEEEE. The CDR3 DNA follows: TGTGCCAGCAGCCCGGGACTAGCGGCCCCGAGCTCCTACAATGAGCAGTTCTTC. This gives the protein CASSPGLAAPSSYNEQFF.